This TCR beta chain was sequenced during a study of blood T cell repertoires in COVID-19. Study-wide context: Sites in the United States, Italy and Spain provided acute and convalescent COVID-19 samples. T cells, B-cell-depleted T cells, or PBMCs supplied cDNA or gDNA.

Generated by immunoSEQ multiplex PCR, the TCRdb table keeps only in-frame clones and is missing some. Found here are approximately 230,000 clones, approximately 86% of them singletons; the top ten hold roughly 15%. Between the trimmed V and J ends, which lost 4 bases and 0 bases, there was a span of 15 bases. Germline CDR1 and CDR2: WNHNN and SYGVQD (reference sequence). This CDR3 region has 16 residues. This study enrolled people aged roughly 18 to 89 from about two dozen US geographic areas. Each participant's cohort was designated according to participant-reported clinical history. Sequencing was carried out using PBMCs or T cells enriched from blood (not recorded which). The TCR originated in a woman between 45 and 60 years old with acute COVID-19. This sequence joins TRBV10-1 and TRBJ1-1; D is unclear. The CDR3 DNA is TGCGCCAGCAGTGGCGGGGTATGTCCAATGAACACTGAAGCTTTCTTT. This gives the protein CASSGGVCPMNTEAFF.